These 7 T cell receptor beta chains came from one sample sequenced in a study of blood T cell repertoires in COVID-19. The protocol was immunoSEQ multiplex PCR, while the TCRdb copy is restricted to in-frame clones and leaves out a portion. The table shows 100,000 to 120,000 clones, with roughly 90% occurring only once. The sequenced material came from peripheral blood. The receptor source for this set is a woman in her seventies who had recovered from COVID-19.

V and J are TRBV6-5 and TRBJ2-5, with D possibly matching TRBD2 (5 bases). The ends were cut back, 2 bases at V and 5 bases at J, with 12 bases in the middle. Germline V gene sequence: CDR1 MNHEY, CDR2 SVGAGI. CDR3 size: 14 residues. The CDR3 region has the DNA TGTGCCAGCAGTTACAGAGGACCGGGGGAGACCCAGTACTTC. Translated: CASSYRGPGETQYF.

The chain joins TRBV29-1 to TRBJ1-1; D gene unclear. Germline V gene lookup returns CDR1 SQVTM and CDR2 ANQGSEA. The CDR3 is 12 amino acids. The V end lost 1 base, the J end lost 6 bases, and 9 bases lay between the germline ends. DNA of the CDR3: TGCAGCGTTGAAGGCAACGGGGCTGAAGCTTTCTTT. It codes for CSVEGNGAEAFF.

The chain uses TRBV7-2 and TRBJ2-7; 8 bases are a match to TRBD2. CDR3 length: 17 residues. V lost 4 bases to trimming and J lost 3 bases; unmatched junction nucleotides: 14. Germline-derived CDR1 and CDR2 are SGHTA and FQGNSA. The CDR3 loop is CASSSGGGTGLVYEQYF. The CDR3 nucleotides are TGTGCCAGCAGCTCCGGGGGGGGCACAGGGTTAGTCTACGAGCAGTACTTC.

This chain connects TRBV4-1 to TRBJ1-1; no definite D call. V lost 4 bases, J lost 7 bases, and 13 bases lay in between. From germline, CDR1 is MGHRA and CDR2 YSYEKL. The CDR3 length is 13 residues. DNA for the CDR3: TGCGCCAGCAGCCCCCGGAACAGTGTTGAAGCTTTCTTT. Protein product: CASSPRNSVEAFF.

In DNA form, the CDR3 reads TGTGCCAGCAGTTATAGGACTAGCGGGGATCAAGATACGCAGTATTTT. The encoded protein is CASSYRTSGDQDTQYF. J is TRBJ2-3 and V is TRBV6-2 or TRBV6-3, with 12 bases lining up with TRBD2. CDR3 length: 16 amino acids. After removal of 3 bases from V and 5 bases from J, the junction contained 6 bases not matched to a gene. The germline V gene encodes CDR1 MNHEY and CDR2 SVGEGT.

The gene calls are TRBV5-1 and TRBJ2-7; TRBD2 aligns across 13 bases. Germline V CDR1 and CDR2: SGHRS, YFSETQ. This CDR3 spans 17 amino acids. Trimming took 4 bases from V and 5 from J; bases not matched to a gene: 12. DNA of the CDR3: TGCGCCAGCAGCCCTACTAGCGGGGGGGCCGCCGGGAACGAGCAGTACTTC. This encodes CASSPTSGGAAGNEQYF.

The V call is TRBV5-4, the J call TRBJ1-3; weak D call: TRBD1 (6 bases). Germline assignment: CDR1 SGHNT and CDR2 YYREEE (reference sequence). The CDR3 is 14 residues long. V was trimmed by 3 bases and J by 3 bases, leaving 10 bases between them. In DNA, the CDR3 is TGTGCCAGCAGCTATGTAGGGGGTGGAAACACCATATATTTT. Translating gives CASSYVGGGNTIYF.